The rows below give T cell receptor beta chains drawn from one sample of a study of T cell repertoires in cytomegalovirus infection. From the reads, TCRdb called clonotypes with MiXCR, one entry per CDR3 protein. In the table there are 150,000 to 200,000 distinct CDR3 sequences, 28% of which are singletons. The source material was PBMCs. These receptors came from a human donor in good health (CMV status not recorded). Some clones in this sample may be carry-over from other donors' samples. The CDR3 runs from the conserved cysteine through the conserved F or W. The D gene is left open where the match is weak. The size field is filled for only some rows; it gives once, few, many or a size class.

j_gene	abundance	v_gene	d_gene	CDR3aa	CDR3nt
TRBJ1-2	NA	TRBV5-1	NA	CASSWTGSQTLAF	TGCGCCAGCAGCTGGACGGGCTCTCAGACGCTTGCCTTC
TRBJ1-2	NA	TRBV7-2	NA	CASSLIKAVYGYTF	TGTGCCAGCAGCTTAATCAAGGCAGTCTATGGCTACACCTTC
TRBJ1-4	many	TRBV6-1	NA	CASSEGTENEKLFF	TGTGCCAGCAGTGAAGGGACAGAGAATGAAAAACTGTTTTTT
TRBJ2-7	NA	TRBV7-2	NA	CASSLDPGRSYEQYF	TGTGCCAGCAGCTTGGACCCTGGCCGCTCCTACGAGCAGTACTTC
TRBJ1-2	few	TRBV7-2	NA	CASSLVGPGGYTF	TGTGCCAGCAGCTTAGTCGGACCCGGGGGCTACACCTTC
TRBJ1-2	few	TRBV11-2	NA	CASSDSINYGYTF	TGTGCCAGCAGCGACAGTATTAACTATGGCTACACCTTC
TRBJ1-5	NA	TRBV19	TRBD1	CASSILFNSQGPEPQHF	TGTGCCAGTAGTATTCTCTTCAACTCACAGGGGCCGGAGCCCCAGCATTTT
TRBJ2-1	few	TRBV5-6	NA	CASSLGVNEQFF	TGTGCCAGCAGCTTGGGGGTCAATGAGCAGTTCTTC
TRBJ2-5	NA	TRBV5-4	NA	CASNDRQVPLEETQYF	TGTGCCAGCAACGATCGACAAGTTCCTTTGGAAGAGACCCAGTACTTC
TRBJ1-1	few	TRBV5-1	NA	CASSLVQGIRVRRGTEAFF	TGCGCCAGCAGCCTCGTTCAGGGGATAAGGGTCCGACGTGGCACTGAAGCTTTCTTT
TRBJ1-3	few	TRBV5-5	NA	CASSLSGQGNTIYF	TGTGCCAGCAGCTTGTCGGGACAAGGAAACACCATATATTTT
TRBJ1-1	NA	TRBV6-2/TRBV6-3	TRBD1	CASSPRDRAPEAFF	TGTGCCAGCAGTCCACGCGACAGGGCCCCTGAAGCTTTCTTT
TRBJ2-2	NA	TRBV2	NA	CASSVYQFTGELFF	TGTGCCAGCAGTGTCTACCAATTCACCGGGGAGCTGTTTTTT
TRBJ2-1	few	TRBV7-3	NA	CASSLGMDNEQFF	TGTGCCAGCAGCTTAGGGATGGACAATGAGCAGTTCTTC
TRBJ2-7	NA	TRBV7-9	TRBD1	CASSLAGTAYEQYF	TGTGCCAGCAGCTTAGCCGGGACAGCCTACGAGCAGTACTTC
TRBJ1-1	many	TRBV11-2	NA	CASSLGQGRTEAFF	TGTGCCAGCAGCTTGGGTCAGGGGCGAACTGAAGCTTTCTTT
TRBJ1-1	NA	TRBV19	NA	CASLRGAEAFF	TGTGCCAGCCTCAGGGGAGCTGAAGCTTTCTTT
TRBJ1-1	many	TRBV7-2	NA	CASSTLDRRTEAFF	TGTGCCAGCAGCACCTTGGACAGAAGAACTGAAGCTTTCTTT
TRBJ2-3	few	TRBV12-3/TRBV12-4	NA	CASSLDGGPDTQYF	TGTGCCAGCAGTTTAGACGGGGGACCAGATACGCAGTATTTT
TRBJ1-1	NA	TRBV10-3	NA	CAITNTGAEAFF	TGTGCCATCACGAATACGGGCGCTGAAGCTTTCTTT
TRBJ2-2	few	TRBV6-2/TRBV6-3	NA	CAILSMALDTGELFF	TGTGCCATCCTTTCGATGGCCCTTGACACCGGGGAGCTGTTTTTT
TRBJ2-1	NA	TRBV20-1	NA	CSARDRKEDEQFF	TGCAGTGCTAGAGATAGGAAGGAAGATGAGCAGTTCTTC
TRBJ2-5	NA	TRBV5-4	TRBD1	CATSTGGRSETQYF	TGTGCCACCTCGACAGGGGGCAGGTCAGAGACCCAGTACTTC
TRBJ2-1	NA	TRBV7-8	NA	CATGISSYNQQFF	TGTGCCACTGGCATAAGCTCCTACAATCAGCAGTTCTTC
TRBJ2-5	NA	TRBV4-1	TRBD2	CASSLRGGGVEETQYF	TGCGCCAGCAGCCTCCGGGGCGGGGGGGTTGAGGAGACCCAGTACTTC
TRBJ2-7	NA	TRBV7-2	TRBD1	CASSRQGRGIVYEQYF	TGTGCCAGCAGCCGACAGGGAAGAGGTATAGTCTACGAGCAGTACTTC
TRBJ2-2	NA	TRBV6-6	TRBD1	CASSHRGRAGELFF	TGTGCCAGCAGTCACAGGGGGCGCGCCGGGGAGCTGTTTTTT
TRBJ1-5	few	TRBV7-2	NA	CASSLGAGSQHF	TGTGCCAGCAGTCTAGGGGCAGGTTCCCAGCATTTT
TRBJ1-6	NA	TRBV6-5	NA	CASGTSDSPLHF	TGTGCCAGCGGGACCTCGGATTCACCCCTCCACTTT
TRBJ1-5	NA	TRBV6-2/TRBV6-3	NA	CASSYSRGRQPQHF	TGTGCCAGCAGTTACTCGAGGGGTCGGCAGCCCCAGCATTTT
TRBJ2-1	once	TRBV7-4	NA	CASTNPMGDEQFF	TGTGCCAGCACCAATCCGATGGGGGATGAGCAGTTCTTC
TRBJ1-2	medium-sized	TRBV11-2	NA	CASSLTTGRSGGYTF	TGTGCCAGCAGCTTAACGACCGGGAGGTCGGGAGGCTACACCTTC
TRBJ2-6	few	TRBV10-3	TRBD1	CAVGQVSGANVLTF	TGTGCCGTCGGACAGGTTTCTGGGGCCAACGTCCTGACTTTC
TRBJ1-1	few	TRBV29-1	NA	CSVGGRRGLGTEAFF	TGCAGCGTTGGGGGCCGAAGGGGTTTAGGCACTGAAGCTTTCTTT
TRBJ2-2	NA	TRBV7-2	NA	CASSPSPGSSTGELFF	TGTGCCAGCAGCCCCTCACCGGGATCGAGCACCGGGGAGCTGTTTTTT
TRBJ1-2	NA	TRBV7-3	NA	CASSPEGRRPSDGYTF	TGTGCCAGCAGCCCGGAAGGACGTCGCCCCTCGGATGGCTACACCTTC
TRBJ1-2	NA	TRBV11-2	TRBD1	CASSSQRGRGDGYTF	TGTGCCAGCAGCTCCCAAAGGGGGCGAGGAGATGGCTACACCTTC
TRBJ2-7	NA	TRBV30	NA	CAWSSPLPEQYF	TGTGCCTGGAGTTCCCCCCTTCCCGAGCAGTACTTC
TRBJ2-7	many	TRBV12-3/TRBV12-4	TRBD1	CASTEGTGGVEQYF	TGTGCCAGCACCGAGGGGACAGGGGGTGTGGAGCAGTACTTC
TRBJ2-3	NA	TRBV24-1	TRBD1	CATSDNTGARTDTQYF	TGTGCCACCAGTGACAACACAGGGGCCCGCACAGATACGCAGTATTTT
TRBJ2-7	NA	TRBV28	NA	CASSLSGLFYEQYF	TGTGCCAGCAGCTTATCCGGACTCTTCTACGAGCAGTACTTC
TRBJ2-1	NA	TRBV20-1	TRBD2	CSARSPLAGGRDEQFF	TGCAGTGCAAGAAGCCCACTAGCGGGGGGAAGGGATGAGCAGTTCTTC
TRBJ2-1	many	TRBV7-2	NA	CASSLSLGTHNEQFF	TGTGCCAGCAGCTTAAGTCTAGGGACCCACAATGAGCAGTTCTTC
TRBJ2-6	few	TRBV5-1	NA	CASSSPGANVLTF	TGCGCCAGCAGCTCACCTGGGGCCAACGTCCTGACTTTC
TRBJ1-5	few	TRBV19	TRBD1	CASSLQGATPNQPQHF	TGTGCCAGTTCCCTACAGGGGGCTACCCCTAATCAGCCCCAGCATTTT
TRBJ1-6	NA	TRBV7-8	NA	CASSLGTGAMTPLHF	TGTGCCAGCAGCTTGGGTACGGGCGCCATGACACCCCTCCACTTT
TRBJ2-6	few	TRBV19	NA	CASGPRAGANVLTF	TGTGCCAGTGGTCCTCGGGCGGGGGCCAACGTCCTGACTTTC
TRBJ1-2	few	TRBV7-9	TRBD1	CASSPGQPYGYTF	TGTGCCAGCAGCCCGGGACAGCCCTATGGCTACACCTTC
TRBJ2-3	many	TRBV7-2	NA	CASSLGGGPRTDTQYF	TGTGCCAGCAGCTTAGGCGGCGGCCCCCGCACAGATACGCAGTATTTT
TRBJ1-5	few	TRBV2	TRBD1	CASEGQGAYQPQHF	TGTGCCAGCGAGGGACAGGGGGCTTATCAGCCCCAGCATTTT
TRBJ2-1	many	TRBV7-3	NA	CASSRSFSSYNEQFF	TGTGCCAGCAGCCGATCTTTTAGCTCCTACAATGAGCAGTTCTTC
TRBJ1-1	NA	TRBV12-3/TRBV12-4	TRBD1	CASSRTGPDTEAFF	TGTGCCAGCAGCCGGACAGGCCCAGACACTGAAGCTTTCTTT
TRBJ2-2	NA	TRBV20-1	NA	CSANPAKGITGELFF	TGCAGTGCTAACCCGGCGAAGGGGATCACCGGGGAGCTGTTTTTT